This T cell receptor beta chain was documented in a study of OX40 agonist ivuxolimab in advanced cancers. The germline gives CDR1 SGHNT, CDR2 YYREEE (reference sequence). Trimming took off 3 bases at V and 2 bases at J, with 17 bases between the two ends. The CDR3 is made up of 16 amino acids. Data came from immunoSEQ multiplex PCR; TCRdb stores just in-frame clones and leaves some out. The sample includes about 69,000 clones, around 82% of them seen just once. The material sequenced was CD4+ or CD8+ T cells sorted from blood, taken in a trial of the OX40 agonist ivuxolimab. The receptor was isolated from an adult with an advanced solid tumor such as melanoma, head and neck, liver or kidney cancer. J is TRBJ1-1 and V is TRBV5-4; no clear D. CDR3 in DNA: TGTGCCAGCAGCTGGAATGTGTTCTCGGGAAACACTGAAGCTTTCTTT. It specifies CASSWNVFSGNTEAFF.